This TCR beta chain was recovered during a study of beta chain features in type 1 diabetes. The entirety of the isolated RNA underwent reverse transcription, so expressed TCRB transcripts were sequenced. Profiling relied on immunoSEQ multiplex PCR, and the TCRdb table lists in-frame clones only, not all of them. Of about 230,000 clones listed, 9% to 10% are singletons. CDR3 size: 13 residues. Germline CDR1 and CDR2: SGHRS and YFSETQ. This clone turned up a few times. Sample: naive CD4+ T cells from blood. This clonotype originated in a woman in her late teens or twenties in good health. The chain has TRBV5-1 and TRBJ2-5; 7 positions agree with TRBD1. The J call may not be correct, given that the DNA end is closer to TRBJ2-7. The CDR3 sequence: CASSSGTAYEQYF. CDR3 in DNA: TGCGCCAGCAGCTCAGGGACAGCCTACGAGCAGTACTTC.